This is a list of T cell receptor beta chains from one sample in a study of T cells in Graves' hyperthyroidism and ophthalmopathy. TCRdb reprocessed the multiplex PCR reads with MiXCR, giving one entry per CDR3 protein. The table has nearly 250,000 distinct CDR3 sequences, 16% seen once. Sequenced material: blood. The receptors were gathered from a woman under 30 with Graves' ophthalmopathy. CDR3s include the opening cysteine and the closing phenylalanine or tryptophan. Each record gives: V gene, J gene, CDR3 protein.

v_gene: TRBV5-1
j_gene: TRBJ1-2
CDR3aa: CASSPDRYGYTF

v_gene: TRBV20-1
j_gene: TRBJ2-1
CDR3aa: CSAPVRGGSSYNEQFF

v_gene: TRBV30
j_gene: TRBJ2-3
CDR3aa: CAWSGREGRPSTDTQYF

v_gene: TRBV20-1
j_gene: TRBJ2-5
CDR3aa: CSARTSGRGGGTQYF

v_gene: TRBV7-6
j_gene: TRBJ2-1
CDR3aa: CASSLLGRGSNEQFF

v_gene: TRBV7-3
j_gene: TRBJ2-5
CDR3aa: CASSTGLAGGRETQYF

v_gene: TRBV7-9
j_gene: TRBJ2-7
CDR3aa: CASSSGTAAPYEQYF

v_gene: TRBV27
j_gene: TRBJ2-4
CDR3aa: CASIRNTLAKNIQYF

v_gene: TRBV3-1
j_gene: TRBJ2-7
CDR3aa: CASSHFGTGSHEQYF

v_gene: TRBV12-3/TRBV12-4
j_gene: TRBJ1-1
CDR3aa: CASSFGQGAFF

v_gene: TRBV6-1
j_gene: TRBJ1-1
CDR3aa: CASSGTVEAFF

v_gene: TRBV7-3
j_gene: TRBJ2-6
CDR3aa: CASGESGANVLTF

v_gene: TRBV4-2
j_gene: TRBJ2-3
CDR3aa: CASSQDYQTSGGDTQYF

v_gene: TRBV20-1
j_gene: TRBJ2-7
CDR3aa: CSARRVGQDFYYEQYF

v_gene: TRBV3-1
j_gene: TRBJ2-5
CDR3aa: CASSQDRTGTQYF

v_gene: TRBV18
j_gene: TRBJ2-6
CDR3aa: CASSPTGGSGANVLTF

v_gene: TRBV6-1
j_gene: TRBJ2-3
CDR3aa: CASSERSGSSDTQYF

v_gene: TRBV4-1
j_gene: TRBJ2-1
CDR3aa: CASSHPGTSGGHEQFF

v_gene: TRBV7-9
j_gene: TRBJ1-2
CDR3aa: CASSPGLGAKGGYTF

v_gene: TRBV15
j_gene: TRBJ1-4
CDR3aa: CATSRVGRGAGKKLFF

v_gene: TRBV5-1
j_gene: TRBJ2-2
CDR3aa: CASSWGGANTGELFF

v_gene: TRBV13
j_gene: TRBJ1-1
CDR3aa: CASSLWGVVNTEAFF

v_gene: TRBV20-1
j_gene: TRBJ1-5
CDR3aa: CSARGRLGNQPQHF

v_gene: TRBV18
j_gene: TRBJ1-3
CDR3aa: CASSPGQEGNTIYF

v_gene: TRBV5-1
j_gene: TRBJ2-4
CDR3aa: CASSLGRPLAKNIQYF

v_gene: TRBV19
j_gene: TRBJ1-1
CDR3aa: CASTARGMNTEAFF

v_gene: TRBV13
j_gene: TRBJ1-1
CDR3aa: CASSFSGTMNTEAFF

v_gene: TRBV15
j_gene: TRBJ2-1
CDR3aa: CATSRRPPQEQFF

v_gene: TRBV28
j_gene: TRBJ2-7
CDR3aa: CASSSPGRSYEQYF

v_gene: TRBV15
j_gene: TRBJ2-2
CDR3aa: CATSRGPFTGELFF

v_gene: TRBV19
j_gene: TRBJ1-1
CDR3aa: CASSPGVDTEAFF

v_gene: TRBV11-2
j_gene: TRBJ2-7
CDR3aa: CASSLVLGRHEQYF

v_gene: TRBV12-3/TRBV12-4
j_gene: TRBJ1-5
CDR3aa: CASSLGTVAQPQHF

v_gene: TRBV6-5
j_gene: TRBJ2-7
CDR3aa: CASSYSRTGDSYERYF

v_gene: TRBV5-1
j_gene: TRBJ1-3
CDR3aa: CASSSGQGNTIYF

v_gene: TRBV12-3/TRBV12-4
j_gene: TRBJ2-5
CDR3aa: CASSTPGQGQETQYF

v_gene: TRBV28
j_gene: TRBJ1-1
CDR3aa: CASSDQGTGNTEAFF

v_gene: TRBV18
j_gene: TRBJ2-3
CDR3aa: CASSPRLESTRRYF

v_gene: TRBV7-3
j_gene: TRBJ2-2
CDR3aa: CASSPGTIGELFF

v_gene: TRBV28
j_gene: TRBJ1-2
CDR3aa: CASSYRDPGGKGYTF

v_gene: TRBV18
j_gene: TRBJ1-1
CDR3aa: CASSPQGARGTEAFF

v_gene: TRBV7-2
j_gene: TRBJ2-1
CDR3aa: CASSYSGTSGPTNEQFF

v_gene: TRBV18
j_gene: TRBJ1-1
CDR3aa: CASSPALGTEAFF

v_gene: TRBV7-8
j_gene: TRBJ2-2
CDR3aa: CASSPRRANTGELFF

v_gene: TRBV12-3/TRBV12-4
j_gene: TRBJ1-2
CDR3aa: CASSLGAGVGYTF

v_gene: TRBV11-2
j_gene: TRBJ2-1
CDR3aa: CASSLSAGLSSDEQFF

v_gene: TRBV20-1
j_gene: TRBJ2-1
CDR3aa: CSARDRGSYEQFF

v_gene: TRBV18
j_gene: TRBJ1-1
CDR3aa: CASSPRAGTEAFF

v_gene: TRBV7-9
j_gene: TRBJ1-1
CDR3aa: CASNFPGRTEAFF

v_gene: TRBV12-3/TRBV12-4
j_gene: TRBJ1-1
CDR3aa: CASRPGVNTEAFF

v_gene: TRBV7-8
j_gene: TRBJ1-2
CDR3aa: CASSSERGEYGYTF

v_gene: TRBV2
j_gene: TRBJ2-2
CDR3aa: CASILGTSSLGELFF

v_gene: TRBV20-1
j_gene: TRBJ1-5
CDR3aa: CSAGQGTVQPQHF

v_gene: TRBV14
j_gene: TRBJ1-3
CDR3aa: CASSHSDSGDRGNTIYF

v_gene: TRBV12-3/TRBV12-4
j_gene: TRBJ1-6
CDR3aa: CASSYSVNSPLHF

v_gene: TRBV19
j_gene: TRBJ2-5
CDR3aa: CASSRRLFQETQYF

v_gene: TRBV20-1
j_gene: TRBJ2-7
CDR3aa: CSARISGGRADEQYF

v_gene: TRBV20-1
j_gene: TRBJ1-5
CDR3aa: CSARDRWRRTGVFGNQPQHF

v_gene: TRBV19
j_gene: TRBJ2-7
CDR3aa: CASTGTSSYEQYF